This T cell receptor beta chain was profiled in a study of blood T cell repertoires in COVID-19. Study at large: The study drew acute and convalescent COVID-19 samples from the United States, Italy and Spain. From T cells, B-cell-depleted T cells, or PBMCs came the material, which was cDNA or gDNA.

The age range of participants was about 18 to 90 years, with residence in approximately 25 US areas. Participants' reported clinical history set cohort assignment. This clone was observed a few times. Method: immunoSEQ multiplex PCR; TCRdb's copy keeps in-frame clones and lacks some. The sample contains almost 400,000 clones, more than 75% of which appear only once. Germline V gene sequence: CDR1 SSHAT, CDR2 FNYEAQ (reference sequence). The CDR3 has 15 residues. Trimming cost V 5 bases and J 4 bases, with 15 bases left between them. This receptor was identified in a woman in her 30s with acute COVID-19. The genes are TRBV7-7 and TRBJ1-3; D is possibly TRBD1 (6 bases). The source material was PBMCs or T cells enriched from blood (not recorded which). The DNA for the CDR3 is TGTGCCAGCAGCCCGGGTGGGGGGGCAGGAAACACCATATATTTT. Protein: CASSPGGGAGNTIYF.